These 16 T cell receptor beta chains were all obtained from the same sample, sequenced in a study of regulatory T cells in long-lasting Graves disease (dated by TCRdb to 2020 to 2022). The library was produced with multiplex PCR. Sequencing was carried out with an Illumina HiSeq 4000. iRepertoire HTBI primers and Arm-PCR amplification of CDR3 regions were used to construct TCR beta libraries. Starting from the raw public reads, TCRdb applied fastp trimming at Q25, assembled clones with MiXCR and retained in-frame beta chains. Each CDR3 protein appears once, grouped with its most common genes and DNA. Recorded for this sample are roughly 700,000 distinct CDR3 sequences; roughly 30% of them occurred a single time. 35% to 55% of the sample rests with the top ten. The time point tag for this specimen amounts to: persistent/refractory GD, antithyroid drugs over 5 years with positive TRAb. For both TCR sequencing and RNA sequencing, RNA was extracted from PBMCs using TRIzol.

The sample in question was peripheral blood mononuclear cells (PBMCs), obtained when the disease was refractory, from a patient treated with antithyroid drugs. The source of these receptors is a female donor with Graves disease.

This sequence joins TRBV15 and TRBJ1-2, with a weak D call TRBD1 (6 bases). The V gene lost 0 bases and the J gene lost 0 bases, with 14 bases spanning the gap. The CDR3 length is 17 residues. Germline V lookup: CDR1 LNHNV, CDR2 YYDKDF (reference sequence). CDR3 DNA sequence: TGTGCCACCAGCAGAGATTTGCAGACAGGAACTAACTATGGCTACACCTTC. Amino acid sequence: CATSRDLQTGTNYGYTF.

This clonotype was recorded at least ten times. The chain uses TRBV20-1 and TRBJ1-2, with D hard to call. The CDR3 is 13 amino acids. CDR1 DFQATT and CDR2 SNEGSKA come from the germline V gene (reference sequence). Trimming stripped 2 bases from V and 6 bases from J, with 13 bases between. CDR3 residues: CSARNRYIDGYTF. Written as DNA, the CDR3 is TGCAGTGCTAGAAATCGGTATATAGATGGCTACACCTTC.

This clonotype was picked up many times. V is TRBV12-3 or TRBV12-4 and J is TRBJ1-1; D not certain. V was pared by 6 bases and J by 5 bases, with 10 bases between. The CDR3 runs to 12 residues. The CDR3 is CASSLSWTEAFF. The CDR3 region has the DNA TGTGCCAGCAGCTTAAGTTGGACTGAAGCTTTCTTT.

This rearrangement joins TRBV18 to TRBJ1-1, with D possibly TRBD1 on 6 matching bases. From germline, CDR1 is KGHSH and CDR2 LQKENI. The V and J ends lost 2 bases and 3 bases respectively, with 16 bases between them. The CDR3 has 16 residues. The chain's CDR3 is CASSPKITGSYTEAFF. CDR3 nucleotides: TGTGCCAGCTCACCAAAAATAACAGGGTCGTACACTGAAGCTTTCTTT.

The sample holds a few counts of this clonotype. The gene calls are TRBV20-1 and TRBJ2-5, with D maybe TRBD2 (6 bases). V shed 0 bases and J shed 3 bases, with 8 bases lying between them. CDR3 length: 13 residues. The germline gives CDR1 DFQATT, CDR2 SNEGSKA (reference sequence). CDR3: CSAREGLKETQYF. In DNA, the CDR3 is TGCAGTGCTAGAGAGGGACTCAAAGAGACCCAGTACTTC.

The chain combines TRBV6-5 with TRBJ1-2; 7 bases map to TRBD1. This CDR3 spans 19 amino acids. Germline CDR1 and CDR2: MNHEY and SVGAGI. V was clipped by 0 bases and J by 3 bases; unmatched bases: 16. CDR3 coding DNA: TGTGCCAGCAGTTACTCTAAAGCCGGGACAGACGCTTGGGACTATGGCTACACCTTC. Encoded protein: CASSYSKAGTDAWDYGYTF.

This clonotype has a count of ten or more. The J gene is TRBJ1-2, the V gene TRBV7-9; no clear D gene. The germline CDR1 and CDR2 sequences are SEHNR and FQNEAQ (reference sequence). The CDR3 length is 15 residues. V lost 5 bases, J lost 2 bases, and 15 bases lay in between. CDR3 bases: TGTGCCAGCAGCCTCGAGGTGCGCCAGAACTATGGCTACACCTTC. Translated: CASSLEVRQNYGYTF. Together with reference TRBV7-9 and TRBJ1-2, the CDR3 gives the full variable domain: DTGVSQNPRHKITKRGQNVTFRCDPISEHNRLYWYRQTLGQGPEFLTYFQNEAQLEKSRLLSDRFSAERPKGSFSTLEIQRTEQGDSAMYLCASSLEVRQNYGYTFGSGTRLTVV.

This clonotype was observed a few times. The V and J genes are TRBV5-5 and TRBJ2-1, with 12 bases aligning to TRBD2. V gave up 4 bases and J gave up 8 bases; unmatched junction bases: 7. CDR1 SGHKS and CDR2 YYEKEE come from the germline V gene (reference sequence). This CDR3 contains 15 residues. The CDR3 coding sequence is TGTGCCAGCAGCGTGGGACTAGCGGGTGACTATGAGCAGTTCTTC. Translated, it gives CASSVGLAGDYEQFF.

This clonotype came up a few times. The chain has TRBV20-1 and TRBJ2-7, with 8 bases identical to TRBD2. The CDR3 runs to 16 residues. Germline V gene data show CDR1 as DFQATT and CDR2 as SNEGSKA (reference sequence). J gave up 4 bases and V 2 bases, and 13 bases lay outside the gene matches. CDR3 amino acids: CSARLGGAGDLYEQYF. The CDR3 DNA is TGCAGTGCTAGACTAGGGGGAGCGGGAGATCTGTACGAGCAGTACTTC.

This clonotype was observed a handful of times. This chain connects TRBV3-1 to TRBJ2-5; D not resolved. This CDR3 has 13 amino acids. CDR1 is LGHDT, CDR2 YNNKEL, per germline (reference sequence). Trimming took 5 bases from V and 7 from J, leaving 14 bases between them. CDR3 DNA sequence: TGTGCCAGCAGCTCCCGTTCTCAGACGACCCAGTACTTC. Amino acids: CASSSRSQTTQYF.

The chain has TRBV7-9 and TRBJ1-2; D is unresolved. Per the germline V gene, CDR1 is SEHNR and CDR2 is FQNEAQ (reference sequence). Between the trimmed V and J ends, which lost 8 bases and 1 base, there was a span of 11 bases. This CDR3 comprises 13 residues. Here the CDR3 reads CASESAVNYGYTF. The CDR3 nucleotides read TGTGCCAGCGAGTCGGCGGTTAACTATGGCTACACCTTC. Full variable domain (missing parts from reference TRBV7-9 and TRBJ1-2): DTGVSQNPRHKITKRGQNVTFRCDPISEHNRLYWYRQTLGQGPEFLTYFQNEAQLEKSRLLSDRFSAERPKGSFSTLEIQRTEQGDSAMYLCASESAVNYGYTFGSGTRLTVV.

The rearrangement uses TRBV6-1 and TRBJ2-7; 7 nucleotides agree with TRBD2. CDR3 length equals 15 residues. The ends lost 2 bases at V and 2 bases at J; junction bases unmatched: 6. From germline, CDR1 is MNHNS and CDR2 SASEGT. The CDR3: CASSESAGRAYEQYF. CDR3 coding DNA: TGTGCCAGCAGTGAAAGTGCTGGGAGGGCCTACGAGCAGTACTTC.

J is TRBJ1-2 and V is TRBV6-5; TRBD1 aligns across 7 bases. The CDR3 loop spans 18 amino acids. The V segment lost 1 base and the J segment 0 bases; nucleotides outside the gene matches: 11. Germline assignment: CDR1 MNHEY and CDR2 SVGAGI. The CDR3 bases are TGTGCCAGCAGTTACTTGGGAATCGAACAGGGGACTAACTATGGCTACACCTTC. Its translation: CASSYLGIEQGTNYGYTF.

V is TRBV28 and J is TRBJ1-5; D uncertain. The CDR3 is 19 residues long. Germline-derived CDR1 and CDR2 are MDHEN and SYDVKM. The V and J ends lost 2 bases and 0 bases respectively, with 20 bases between them. The CDR3 loop is CASSLARSHLKYSNQPQHF. The CDR3 DNA reads as TGTGCCAGCAGTTTAGCCCGGTCGCACCTTAAATATAGCAATCAGCCCCAGCATTTT.

This clonotype occurred many times. The genes are TRBV5-1 and TRBJ1-1; TRBD1 aligns across 9 bases. The germline gives CDR1 SGHRS, CDR2 YFSETQ. The CDR3 loop spans 15 amino acids. J lost 0 bases, V lost 3 bases, and 3 bases had no gene match. CDR3 in amino acids: CASSWDRAMNTEAFF. CDR3 DNA sequence: TGCGCCAGCAGCTGGGACAGGGCCATGAACACTGAAGCTTTCTTT.

A few counts support this clonotype. The chain has TRBV15 and TRBJ1-6; possible D gene TRBD1, 6 bases. The CDR3 is 14 amino acids. Trimming pared 8 bases from V and 4 bases from J, leaving 12 bases between. Germline V gene sequence: CDR1 LNHNV, CDR2 YYDKDF (reference sequence). The DNA of the CDR3 is TGTGCCACCTCCGACAGGAGATATAATTCACCCCTCCACTTT. Protein product: CATSDRRYNSPLHF.